This T cell receptor (beta chain) was retrieved from a study of cytomegalovirus exposure and HLA in healthy donors (dated by TCRdb to the late 2010s). Concerning the study at large: According to an earlier analysis of 450 to 650 of the donors, 150 million to 200 million T cells yielded 117 million unique TCR beta sequences and less than 300 Gb of sequence data. About 300 gigabases of sequencing data and tens of millions of unique TCR sequences were included in an early release covering several hundred HLA-typed donors. Of the approximately 400 genotyped donors, approximately 80% fell in the genetic ancestry cluster associated with self-reported Caucasian donors. The study aimed to test whether signatures of past pathogen exposure could be identified by cataloging public T cell receptors. The T cell repertoires of 670 or so subjects were profiled by immunosequencing and related to cytomegalovirus serostatus. In addition to the first cohort of around 670 subjects, a separate validation cohort of over 90 different subjects was used. To predict cytomegalovirus infection status, the study combined high-throughput TCR immunosequencing, statistical association of individual TCRs with disease status, and machine learning. A later analysis re-examined previously published TCR beta repertoires from over 500 donors and added high-resolution HLA genotyping to investigate patterns of TCR occurrence. Rather than drawing on any new phenotypic data, the later analysis identified candidate immune exposures from TCR beta sequences and the way those sequences occurred across donors. In an earlier analysis of about 590 of the donors, high-throughput TCR beta sequencing was used to judge whether each TCR beta V gene segment behaved as functional or pseudogenic. Donor age, sex, ethnicity and CMV serostatus were compiled alongside the repertoire data. In a later genetic analysis, genome-wide SNP genotypes for about 65% of the roughly 670 donors were used, and that subset was treated as a discovery cohort. Every repertoire in the discovery cohort had been generated on one and the same sequencing platform. Both class I and class II loci were covered by HLA typing, at four-digit resolution. The number of donors typed differed by locus, with roughly 629-640 for A, B, C, DRB1 and DQB1, around 560 for DQA1, about 610 for DPA1, and approximately 470 for DPB1. Roughly five DR-DQ haplotypes were handled as single units for association and clustering because linkage in the cohort was strong. Across some 400 genotyped donors of the cohort, an average of approximately 220,000 unique TCR beta nucleotide sequences per donor were sequenced, and approximately 19% of those sequences were non-productive. Broader findings and caveats from the paper: The sequencing pipeline was judged likely to have produced a cluster of highly shared sequence variants as a technical artifact. The authors suggested that the approach could potentially be extended to other disease states and immunological phenotypes. Because counts were too low, 15 to 20 rarely observed V segments, including chromosome 9 orphons, were excluded from the earlier analysis of 587 of the donors. A later analysis found that TCR association rates varied across HLA loci, with DRB1 alleles showing the most associated TCRs and HLA-C alleles the fewest. A later genetic analysis reported fewer N-insertions in productive TCRs among donors in an Asian-associated ancestry cluster than the 666-donor mean. Most CMV-associated TCR beta chains appeared to be HLA-restricted in a later analysis, and the HLA associations seemed to be driven largely by CMV exposure. In a later analysis, HLA-associated TCR beta chains were found to be more clonally expanded and to have lower generation probabilities than equally common non-associated chains. Correlated functional status among segregating V segments might reflect linkage disequilibrium, but an unknown experimental factor could not be ruled out. A few of the identified cytomegalovirus-associated TCR beta chains were confirmed in vitro to be specific for cytomegalovirus antigens. Strong co-occurrence of HLA alleles, especially DR and DQ, made assigning TCR associations to individual alleles difficult. At a false discovery rate of 0.05, a later analysis linked about 17,000 TCR beta sequences to specific HLA alleles. In both the original and validation cohorts, the classifier was reported to diagnose cytomegalovirus status with high specificity and sensitivity. A further reported finding was that TCR beta sequences accurately predicted the HLA-A and HLA-B alleles for most subjects in the first cohort. The study gave a list of 150 to 200 TCR beta chains associated with cytomegalovirus. V-gene and J-gene trimming of TCR beta chains was associated with a missense DCLRE1C variant in a later genetic analysis, and the association was replicated in an independent cohort. HLA typing was unavailable for some donors at each locus, so association tests used only the typed subset. While some public TCRs were present in many individuals, most TCR sequences turned up only very rarely across donors. In an earlier analysis of roughly 500 of the donors, most TCR beta V segments appeared in productive rearrangements about 87% or about 30% of the time, broadly matching IMGT annotations. Presence/absence analyses assumed roughly uniform sequencing depth across donors, an assumption that may not hold. In a later analysis, several top co-occurrence clusters were reported to appear linked to parvovirus B19, influenza, CMV and Epstein-Barr virus. The cohort was sequenced for TCR beta chains only, and without alpha or paired-chain data the features that could be detected were limited. The only immune exposure information available for the cohort was CMV serostatus.

Library preparation used the immunoSEQ multiplex PCR assay. For the multiplex PCR, a mixture combining 60 forward primers for TCR Vbeta segments and 13 reverse primers for TCR Jbeta segments was used. A multiplex PCR assay on genomic DNA amplified the CDR3 region of rearranged TCR beta genes. The Illumina HiSeq System was used to sequence the amplified TCR beta libraries as 87-base-pair reads. In the paper's pipeline: A later analysis counted around 72 million unique TCR beta chains across the 550 to 800 repertoires, and some 11 million of these chains were shared by at least two donors. To remove PCR and sequencing errors, raw reads were error-corrected and collapsed into unique sequences using a nearest-neighbor algorithm that merged closely related sequences. Alignment of CDR3 sequences to IMGT reference sequences was used to assign V, D and J gene segments. For a sequence to be retained, a match of at least six nucleotides was required to both a V gene segment and a J gene segment. Rearrangements were classified as productive when the CDR3 lacked stop codons and remained in frame with V and J, and all other rearrangements were classified as non-productive. CDR3 was defined according to IMGT convention as the region running from the second conserved V-encoded cysteine to the conserved J-encoded phenylalanine. Sequences without an unambiguous match to a single V gene segment were excluded from the earlier analysis of 450 to 750 of the donors. In an earlier analysis of approximately 500 of the donors, a V segment was called functional when productive rearrangements were above 56.7%, and segregating when the standard deviation between donors exceeded 5%. A statistical classification framework was built to diagnose cytomegalovirus status from the catalog of TCR beta chain sequences. A later analysis assigned V and J genes by comparing TCR nucleotide sequences with IMGT/GENE-DB human TR gene sequences. Using the TCRdist pipeline, a later analysis assigned CDR3 sequences along with most-parsimonious VDJ recombination scenarios. In a later analysis, every TCR beta chain was defined by the combination of its CDR3 amino acid sequence and its V-gene family, and reads without a unique V-gene family were dropped. In a later analysis, around 650 highly shared, low-generation-probability nucleotide sequences were removed to address suspected cross-contamination and a sequencing artifact. In a later analysis, a clonal expansion index was calculated for each public chain from normalized within-repertoire ranks of inferred template counts. Generation probabilities in a later analysis came from a VDJ recombination model fitted to out-of-frame rearrangements, and those results were checked against IGoR. A later analysis scored TCR-TCR, TCR-HLA and TCR-CMV co-occurrence with hypergeometric tests, applying a repertoire-size bias correction to TCR pairs. False discovery rates were estimated in a later analysis by permuting HLA or CMV assignments 20 times. In a later analysis, co-occurring TCRs were grouped using DBSCAN, and TCRdist sequence similarity was added for clustering within HLA-allele-positive subsets. For co-occurrence clustering, repertoires with fewer than 30,000 or more than 120,000 public chains were excluded, along with roughly 5 repertoires with anomalous nucleotide sharing. TCRdb carries this immuneACCESS record with in-frame sequences only. Its versions omit some clonotypes, under half of them owing to an unresolved V gene in the studies checked, with the rest unexplained. The DNA gave D and trimming, while V, J and clone size come from that table. The sample table holds 40,000 to 60,000 clones. Under 3% of the sample rests with the top ten.

The cohort was made up of approximately 700 healthy bone marrow donors. Cohort members were all nominally healthy when sampled, although unrecorded immune exposures were likely present. The donor tested CMV seronegative and was one of the 352 seronegative cohort members. Each donor provided a peripheral blood sample, and peripheral blood mononuclear cells were used for TCR beta sequencing. The Qiagen DNeasy Blood Extraction Kit was used to extract genomic DNA from the blood cell samples. On this clone itself: Its antigen has not been determined.

Sequencing was performed on PBMCs. This clonotype was sampled from a female donor in good health and CMV-seronegative.

The CDR3 amino acid sequence is: CASRSPNSYEQYF. At the DNA level, the sequence is TGTGCCAGTAGATCCCCGAACTCCTACGAGCAGTACTTC. The chain uses TRBV18 and TRBJ2-7; no D gene can be assigned with confidence. The CDR3, from cysteine to phenylalanine, totals 13 residues. Of the read, only the CDR3 DNA is kept; its 39 bases are in frame from base 1. The V and J ends are trimmed by 9 bases and 0 bases, leaving 12 bases between them. Per the germline V gene, KGHSH is the CDR1 and LQKENI is the CDR2.